This T cell receptor (beta chain) was documented in a study of blood T cell repertoires in COVID-19. Study context: PBMCs, B-cell-depleted T cells, or T cells provided the cDNA or gDNA that made up the material.

Germline V gene data show CDR1 as SQVTM and CDR2 as ANQGSEA. The length of the CDR3 is 14 residues. The ends were cut back, 0 bases at V and 4 bases at J, with 12 bases in the middle. TCRdb's table, derived via immunoSEQ multiplex PCR, lists solely in-frame clones and lacks some. This table holds about 73,000 clones, about 88% found once. This sequence joins TRBV29-1 and TRBJ2-5; possible D gene TRBD1, 6 bases. This receptor was taken from a man at least 80 years old with acute or convalescent COVID-19. Sample: peripheral blood. The CDR3 reads CSVEDRGGGETQYF. The CDR3 DNA reads TGCAGCGTTGAAGACAGGGGCGGTGGAGAGACCCAGTACTTC.